This T cell receptor beta chain stems from a study of beta chain features in type 1 diabetes. Findings of the study overall: Significant though moderate, a shortening of TCRB CDR3s appeared in all four CD4+ subsets of Type 1 diabetes patients.

Without exception, sorted populations had purity beyond 95%. There are a few counts of this clone. What it recognizes is unknown. Of the isolated RNA, all was reverse transcribed, and so the sequenced material was expressed TCRB transcripts. Here immunoSEQ multiplex PCR was the method, and the copy in TCRdb shows in-frame clones only, minus some. The data hold 130,000 to 150,000 clones, with around 13% observed a single time. The V end lost 0 bases, the J end lost 4 bases, and 7 bases lay between the germline ends. Germline values: CDR1 KGHSH, CDR2 LQKENI. This CDR3 spans 13 amino acids. The source material was central memory CD4+ T cells from blood. The chain has TRBV18 and TRBJ2-7; D uncertain. This TCR derives from a man between 18 and 35 years old with type 1 diabetes. For the CDR3, the DNA is TGTGCCAGCTCACCACCAACTGAATACGAGCAGTACTTC. It encodes CASSPPTEYEQYF.